Listed below are T cell receptor beta chains from one sample, sequenced in a study of shared clonotypes between healthy human individuals. The repertoire was sequenced with immunoSEQ multiplex PCR; TCRdb's copy has only in-frame clones and lacks some. The sample lists 2 million to 2.5 million clones; approximately 93% were seen once. Sample: naive CD4+ T cells from PBMCs. The receptors here all came from a man between 18 and 29 years old in good health. Some clones in this sample may be carry-over from other donors' samples. Each CDR3 is given with its conserved first and last residue. The order of the fields is CDR3 DNA, CDR3 protein, D gene, J gene, V gene, clone size. The D gene is left open where the match is weak. Clone size, where shown, is once, few, many, or a class for clones that have expanded.

TGCAGCGTGGGACAACCAGGATGGGGGCAGTACTTC	CSVGQPGWGQYF	.	TRBJ2-7	TRBV29-1	.
TGTGCCAGCAGCTTAGACTCACAGACCTACTATGGCTACACCTTC	CASSLDSQTYYGYTF	.	TRBJ1-2	TRBV7-2	.
TGTGCCAGCAGGTCCACACCGGGGGGCGGGTTCTCAGATACGCAGTATTTT	CASRSTPGGGFSDTQYF	.	TRBJ2-3	TRBV28	.
TGTGCCAGCAGTCCTACCACCATCAATGAGCAGTTCTTC	CASSPTTINEQFF	.	TRBJ2-1	TRBV7-3	once
TGTGCCAGCAGCTCTGGACTAGCTATTTCCTACAATGAGCAGTTCTTC	CASSSGLAISYNEQFF	TRBD2	TRBJ2-1	TRBV5-4	.
TGTGCCAGCAGCTGGGAGAGAGTTTTGGTCAATGAGCAGTTCTTC	CASSWERVLVNEQFF	.	TRBJ2-1	TRBV5-4	.
TGTGCCAGCAGTTCCGTGGGGTTGAGTCAGGGGGGTGTAGCTTTCTTT	CASSSVGLSQGGVAFF	TRBD1	TRBJ1-1	TRBV6-6	.
TGTGCCAGTACCACGTGGGGTTATGGCTACACCTTC	CASTTWGYGYTF	.	TRBJ1-2	TRBV19	.
TGTGCCATCAGTGCCCGGGTCACCAATCAGCCCCAGCATTTT	CAISARVTNQPQHF	.	TRBJ1-5	TRBV10-3	few
TGTGCCAGCTCACAGAGCAATCAGCCCCAGCATTTT	CASSQSNQPQHF	.	TRBJ1-5	TRBV18	few
TGTGCCAGCAGTTACGGGGGGGACACTGAAGCTTTCTTT	CASSYGGDTEAFF	.	TRBJ1-1	TRBV6-5	.
TGTGCCAGCAGCTTAGTCGACAGGGGACCTTATGGCTACACCTTC	CASSLVDRGPYGYTF	TRBD1	TRBJ1-2	TRBV7-9	.
TGTGCCAGCAGTTTACAGGGAACCTACGAGCAGTACTTC	CASSLQGTYEQYF	.	TRBJ2-7	TRBV28	.
TGTGCCAGCAGCGGAGACAGGGGGCGCGAGACCCGATCCTCCTACAATGAGCAGTTCTTC	CASSGDRGRETRSSYNEQFF	TRBD1	TRBJ2-1	TRBV5-5	once
TGTGCCAGCAGCTCTCGACTAGCGGGAGTTGGTGAGCAGTTCTTC	CASSSRLAGVGEQFF	TRBD2	TRBJ2-1	TRBV7-8	.
TGTGCCAGCAGTTTGTTCACGGACATTCCTAGCAATCAGCCCCAGCATTTT	CASSLFTDIPSNQPQHF	.	TRBJ1-5	TRBV28	.
TGTGCCAGCAGGGGGACGACCGAGCAGTACTTC	CASRGTTEQYF	.	TRBJ2-7	TRBV6-1	.
TGTGCCAGCAGTTTGAGCCTAGCGGGGAAAGAGACCCAGTACTTC	CASSLSLAGKETQYF	TRBD2	TRBJ2-5	TRBV28	.
TGTGCCAGCAGTTTATGGGGCACCGTCTACGAGCAGTACTTC	CASSLWGTVYEQYF	.	TRBJ2-7	TRBV28	.
TGTGCCAGCAGCATGACGGGAGGGACTGAAGCTTTCTTT	CASSMTGGTEAFF	.	TRBJ1-1	TRBV7-9	.
TGTGCCAGCAGCCGGGCGGGTGTGAGGGCAGATACGCAGTATTTT	CASSRAGVRADTQYF	.	TRBJ2-3	TRBV14	.
TGCGCCAGCAGCCAAAGGGTAGGGGGATTGACCCAGTACTTC	CASSQRVGGLTQYF	.	TRBJ2-5	TRBV4-1	.
TGTGCCAGCAGCCGGACCTTGATAGCGGTAGCGGGAGTCACCCCAATGTCCCATCCCAATGAGCAGTTCTTC	CASSRTLIAVAGVTPMSHPNEQFF	TRBD2	TRBJ2-1	TRBV4-2	.
TGTGCCAGCAGTGGGGATAGCTCCTACGAGCAGTACTTC	CASSGDSSYEQYF	.	TRBJ2-7	TRBV6-1	.
TGTGCCAGCAGCCCGAGGCCAAATCCGGGAAATGAGCAGTTCTTC	CASSPRPNPGNEQFF	.	TRBJ2-1	TRBV9	.
TGTGCCAGCAAGCAGAACTATGGCTACACCTTC	CASKQNYGYTF	.	TRBJ1-2	TRBV28	.
TGTGCCAGCAGTCCGGTGGCGGGACCGAGGTCCTCTGAAGCTTTCTTT	CASSPVAGPRSSEAFF	.	TRBJ1-1	TRBV9	once
TGCGCCAGCAGCAGACAGCCGAGCTCTGGAAACACCATATATTTT	CASSRQPSSGNTIYF	.	TRBJ1-3	TRBV5-1	.
TGCGCCAGCAGCCAATCCGGGGCGGATACGCAGTATTTT	CASSQSGADTQYF	.	TRBJ2-3	TRBV4-1	.
TGTGCCAGCAGCCCCGACAGGGGCGCGGAGACCCAGTACTTC	CASSPDRGAETQYF	TRBD1	TRBJ2-5	TRBV7-2	.
TGTGCCAGCGGCGAGTATTCACCCCTCCACTTT	CASGEYSPLHF	.	TRBJ1-6	TRBV28	.
TGCGCCAGCGTCCCAGGGTACGCGAACACCGGGGAGCTGTTTTTT	CASVPGYANTGELFF	.	TRBJ2-2	TRBV5-1	.
TGCAGCGCGGGGCTAGTTACTGATACGCAGTATTTT	CSAGLVTDTQYF	.	TRBJ2-3	TRBV29-1	.
TGTGCCAGCAGTGTGACAGCTAACTATGGCTACACCTTC	CASSVTANYGYTF	.	TRBJ1-2	TRBV25-1	.
TGCGCCAGCAGCCCTGGGGCGGGAGAAGGGAATGAGCAGTTCTTC	CASSPGAGEGNEQFF	TRBD2	TRBJ2-1	TRBV5-1	once
TGTGCCACCGGGGACAGGGTTTTTTACGAGCAGTACTTC	CATGDRVFYEQYF	TRBD1	TRBJ2-7	TRBV28	.
TGTGCCAGCAGCGTAGGTTCTAGCGGGCCTTCCTACAATGAGCAGTTCTTC	CASSVGSSGPSYNEQFF	TRBD2	TRBJ2-1	TRBV9	.
TGTGCCAGCAGTTTACTGATGTTTAATGAAAAACTGTTTTTT	CASSLLMFNEKLFF	.	TRBJ1-4	TRBV28	.
TGTGCCTGGAGTGTAAACCCAGCCCTGGGCTACACCTTC	CAWSVNPALGYTF	.	TRBJ1-2	TRBV30	.
TGTGCCAGCAGCTTGTACGGTTTCTTGGGCCCCAAAGAGACCCAGTACTTC	CASSLYGFLGPKETQYF	.	TRBJ2-5	TRBV5-6	.
TGCAGCGTCATAAGGATCATGAACACTGAAGCTTTCTTT	CSVIRIMNTEAFF	.	TRBJ1-1	TRBV29-1	.
TGTGCCAGCAGTGGGGCAGGGAGTATTGATGGCTACACCTTC	CASSGAGSIDGYTF	.	TRBJ1-2	TRBV2	.
TGTGCCAGCAGCTTAGCGGGGTATGGCTACACCTTC	CASSLAGYGYTF	.	TRBJ1-2	TRBV7-2	.
TGTGCCAGCAGGAGTGGACAGACCTATGGCTACACCTTC	CASRSGQTYGYTF	.	TRBJ1-2	TRBV28	.
TGTGCCAGCAGTGAGGGGACAGGGTATCAACCCCAGCATTTT	CASSEGTGYQPQHF	TRBD1	TRBJ1-5	TRBV6-1	once
TGTGCCAGCAGTACCGCAACTCGCCGGGCTGCAGGGGGCTACACCTTC	CASSTATRRAAGGYTF	.	TRBJ1-2	TRBV5-4	.
TGTGCCAGCTCACCTGGTCAAGTCTACGAGCAGTACTTC	CASSPGQVYEQYF	.	TRBJ2-7	TRBV18	.
TGTGCCAGCACATCGCGGGGAGGATCTAATTCACCCCTCCACTTT	CASTSRGGSNSPLHF	.	TRBJ1-6	TRBV6-1	.
TGTGCCAGCTCACACGGGACTAGCGGGAACCACGAGCAGTACTTC	CASSHGTSGNHEQYF	TRBD2	TRBJ2-7	TRBV18	.
TGTGCCAGCTCACCCCCAGGGGCGTTGAGGAACACTGAAGCTTTCTTT	CASSPPGALRNTEAFF	.	TRBJ1-1	TRBV18	.
TGTGCCAGCAGCCCCCCAGACCGAGACGAGCAGTACTTC	CASSPPDRDEQYF	.	TRBJ2-7	TRBV7-9	.